This TCR beta chain is drawn from a study of blood T cell repertoires in COVID-19. As for the study in general: The samples span acute and convalescent COVID-19 from the United States, Italy and Spain. T cells, B-cell-depleted T cells, or PBMCs supplied cDNA or gDNA.

Per the authors' pipeline: Estimation of nucleated cell counts was performed using reference gene primer amplification. The method was immunoSEQ multiplex PCR; TCRdb's version includes in-frame clones alone and lacks a portion of them. V and J calls and clone size come straight from that table; D and trimming were deduced from the DNA. The sample carries some 150,000 clones, around 82% recorded once. Losses at the gene ends were 3 bases for V and 4 bases for J; bases not matched to a gene: 4. This CDR3 region has 14 residues. From germline, CDR1 is MNHNS and CDR2 SASEGT. The sequence derives from a human donor in a cohort sampled during active COVID-19. The sequenced material came from peripheral blood. This rearrangement joins TRBV6-1 to TRBJ1-1, with TRBD1 matching 8 bases. CDR3 in DNA: TGTGCCAGCAGTGATACAGGGGGAATCACTGAAGCTTTCTTT. Translating gives CASSDTGGITEAFF.